Shown below are 30 T cell receptor beta chains from a single sample sequenced in a study of shared clonotypes between healthy human individuals. Generated by immunoSEQ multiplex PCR, the TCRdb table keeps only in-frame clones and is missing some. The sample has about 2.4 million clones, more than 85% seen once. What was sequenced was naive CD4+ T cells from PBMCs. Subset specified: CD45RA+ positively selected. These receptors originate from a man in his late teens or twenties in good health. Some clones in this sample may be carry-over from other donors' samples.

The rearrangement uses TRBV11-3 and TRBJ2-1, with D possibly TRBD2 on 6 matching bases. In germline, CDR1 is SGHNT, CDR2 YENEEA. Trimming cost V 0 bases and J 8 bases, with 11 bases left between them. CDR3 length: 14 residues. The CDR3, as DNA: TGTGCCAGCAGCTTAGATGCGGGGAGCGATGAGCAGTTCTTC. Amino acid sequence: CASSLDAGSDEQFF.

The V gene is TRBV23-1, the J gene TRBJ2-7; D is unclear. TRBV23-1 is sorted into the ORF group, with uncertain function. The CDR3 length is 16 residues. The ends were cut back, 0 bases at V and 2 bases at J, with 14 bases in the middle. The CDR3 sequence is CASSQSISTDPYEQYF. The CDR3 DNA reads as TGCGCCAGCAGTCAATCGATCAGCACGGACCCCTACGAGCAGTACTTC.

The gene calls are TRBV6-1 and TRBJ1-4, with D unresolved. The CDR3 extends over 11 amino acids. Germline-derived CDR1 and CDR2 are MNHNS and SASEGT. Between the trimmed V and J ends, which lost 8 bases and 8 bases, there was a span of 9 bases. CDR3 in amino acids: CASQDDEKLFF. CDR3 in DNA: TGTGCCAGCCAGGACGACGAAAAACTGTTTTTT.

Points on this clone: Other DNA sequences in the sample encode the same CDR3. The chain recombines TRBV10-3 with TRBJ2-7; D is undetermined. CDR1 is ENHRY and CDR2 is SYGVKD in the germline V gene. Trimming cost V 3 bases and J 2 bases, with 8 bases left between them. The CDR3 is made up of 13 amino acids. The CDR3 DNA is TGTGCCATCAGTGAAACTGGGACCTACGAGCAGTACTTC. Amino acid sequence: CAISETGTYEQYF.

Notes on this clone: Other DNA sequences in this specimen translate into the identical CDR3. V usage is TRBV28 and J usage is TRBJ2-1, with TRBD2 identical over 10 bases. This CDR3 is built from 15 residues. Germline CDR1 is MDHEN and CDR2 is SYDVKM. The V and J ends lost 6 bases and 4 bases, in that order; junction bases with no gene match: 6. CDR3 DNA sequence: TGTGCCAGCAGCCGGACTAGCGGCCTATACAATGAGCAGTTCTTC. Translating gives CASSRTSGLYNEQFF. Drawing the rest from reference TRBV28 and TRBJ2-1, the complete variable domain is DVKVTQSSRYLVKRTGEKVFLECVQDMDHENMFWYRQDPGLGLRLIYFSYDVKMKEKGDIPEGYSVSREKKERFSLILESASTNQTSMYLCASSRTSGLYNEQFFGPGTRLTVL.

The V call is TRBV7-3, the J call TRBJ2-1; 8 bases map to TRBD2. The V and J ends lost 1 base and 4 bases, in that order; junction bases with no gene match: 9. Per the germline V gene, CDR1 is SGHTA and CDR2 is FQGTGA. CDR3 length: 17 residues. CDR3 region: CASSLNPRTSRYNEQFF. The DNA of the CDR3 is TGTGCCAGCAGCTTAAACCCTCGGACTAGCAGATACAATGAGCAGTTCTTC. The entire variable domain, with the rest obtained from reference TRBV7-3 and TRBJ2-1, is as follows: GAGVSQTPSNKVTEKGKYVELRCDPISGHTALYWYRQSLGQGPEFLIYFQGTGAADDSGLPNDRFFAVRPEGSVSTLKIQRTERGDSAVYLCASSLNPRTSRYNEQFFGPGTRLTVL.

This clone was recorded a few times. The chain links TRBV30 to TRBJ1-1; no reliable D call. Trimming shortened V by 1 base and J by 0 bases, and 3 bases separated the two germline ends. CDR1 GTSNPN and CDR2 SVGIG come from the germline V gene (reference sequence). This CDR3 has 12 residues. The CDR3 DNA sequence: TGTGCCTGGAGTGCGATGAACACTGAAGCTTTCTTT. Protein product: CAWSAMNTEAFF.

The chain joins TRBV5-1 to TRBJ2-1; 7 bases fit TRBD2. With 1 base clipped from V and 6 bases from J, the junction kept 7 bases outside the gene matches. The length of the CDR3 is 15 residues. Germline V gene lookup returns CDR1 SGHRS and CDR2 YFSETQ. CDR3 residues: CASSLMLADPNEQFF. The CDR3 nucleotides read TGCGCCAGCAGCTTGATGCTAGCGGACCCCAATGAGCAGTTCTTC.

The chain joins TRBV28 to TRBJ2-1; 9 bases map to TRBD1. The V segment lost 6 bases and the J segment 7 bases; nucleotides outside the gene matches: 10. Germline-derived CDR1 and CDR2 are MDHEN and SYDVKM. The CDR3 runs 15 residues. The CDR3 protein is CASRIRDGQGNEQFF. DNA for the CDR3: TGTGCCAGCAGGATCCGGGACGGACAGGGGAATGAGCAGTTCTTC. The whole variable domain, filled in from reference TRBV28 and TRBJ2-1, reads DVKVTQSSRYLVKRTGEKVFLECVQDMDHENMFWYRQDPGLGLRLIYFSYDVKMKEKGDIPEGYSVSREKKERFSLILESASTNQTSMYLCASRIRDGQGNEQFFGPGTRLTVL.

The CDR3 sequence: CASSLARDYEQYF. The CDR3 region has the DNA TGTGCCAGCAGCCTCGCTCGGGACTACGAGCAGTACTTC. The V call is TRBV12-1, the J call TRBJ2-7; TRBD2 is the table's D call and was not checked against the DNA. TRBV12-1 is noted as a pseudogene. This CDR3 has 13 amino acids.

The gene calls are TRBV5-1 and TRBJ2-7; 10 nucleotides agree with TRBD2. Trimming took 3 bases from V and 4 from J; bases not matched to a gene: 10. Germline-derived CDR1 and CDR2 are SGHRS and YFSETQ. The CDR3 extends over 16 amino acids. CDR3 sequence reads: CASSSTTRLAGYEQYF. In DNA, the CDR3 is TGCGCCAGCAGCTCGACGACACGACTAGCGGGTTACGAGCAGTACTTC.

This chain joins TRBV6-1 and TRBJ2-7; maybe TRBD1 (7 bases). Germline CDR1 and CDR2: MNHNS and SASEGT. V lost 4 bases and J lost 3, with 10 bases in between. This CDR3 region has 13 residues. CDR3: CASSARGDYEQYF. The DNA of the CDR3 is TGTGCCAGCAGTGCCAGGGGGGACTACGAGCAGTACTTC.

This chain joins TRBV7-8 and TRBJ2-1, with 8 nucleotides matching TRBD1. CDR3 size: 16 residues. Germline V gene lookup returns CDR1 SGHVS and CDR2 FQNEAQ. With V trimmed by 4 bases and J by 7 bases, 12 bases remained unmatched. The CDR3 reads CASSSLNRGIGNEQFF. The CDR3 DNA reads TGTGCCAGCAGCTCCTTGAACAGGGGGATCGGAAATGAGCAGTTCTTC.

The genes are TRBV4-1 and TRBJ2-7; no clear D gene. Germline V gene data show CDR1 as MGHRA and CDR2 as YSYEKL. Between the trimmed V and J ends, which lost 0 bases and 3 bases, there was a span of 15 bases. The CDR3 loop spans 16 amino acids. The CDR3 loop reads CASSQDTSRNLYEQYF. CDR3 bases: TGCGCCAGCAGCCAAGATACCTCCCGTAACCTCTACGAGCAGTACTTC.

This clone appeared a single time. The chain carries TRBV12-1 and TRBJ2-7; the table's D call TRBD1 went unverified against the DNA. TRBV12-1 is recorded as a pseudogene. This CDR3 is 13 amino acids long. The DNA for the CDR3 is TGTGCCAGCAGCTTTCCATTTCCCTACGAGCAGTACTTC. Amino acids: CASSFPFPYEQYF.

This clone has a handful of counts. This chain links TRBV7-2 with TRBJ2-2; TRBD2 might be the D (5 bases). CDR1 SGHTA and CDR2 FQGNSA come from the germline V gene. This CDR3 spans 16 amino acids. V lost 5 bases and J lost 5, with 18 bases in between. In nucleotides, the CDR3 is TGTGCCAGCAGCCTCATGTTTGGCGGGTTAACCGGGGAGCTGTTTTTT. Translation: CASSLMFGGLTGELFF.

Turning to this clone: Additional DNA sequences in this sample encode the identical CDR3. The chain uses TRBV29-1 and TRBJ2-1; D unresolved. Trimming removed 4 bases at V and 0 bases at J, with 4 bases between. This CDR3 spans 12 amino acids. The germline V gene has CDR1 SQVTM and CDR2 ANQGSEA. The CDR3 DNA is TGCAGCGTTGGGCGCTCCTACAATGAGCAGTTCTTC. The encoded protein is CSVGRSYNEQFF.

The rearrangement links TRBV9 to TRBJ2-7, with D uncertain. Per the germline V gene, CDR1 is SGDLS and CDR2 is YYNGEE. With 3 bases removed from V and 2 bases from J, the gap between germline ends came to 12 bases. This CDR3 is 14 amino acids long. CDR3 amino acids: CASSAYSDAYEQYF. For the CDR3, the DNA is TGTGCCAGCAGCGCCTACTCCGACGCCTACGAGCAGTACTTC.

This sequence joins TRBV19 and TRBJ2-5, with D maybe TRBD2 (6 bases). Germline V gene data show CDR1 as LNHDA and CDR2 as SQIVND (reference sequence). Deletions cut 4 bases from V and 5 bases from J, with 17 bases between. The CDR3 length is 15 residues. The CDR3: CASSSLSGSGETQYF. The CDR3, as DNA: TGTGCCAGTAGTAGTTTGTCGGGAAGCGGGGAGACCCAGTACTTC.

A remark on this clone: Other DNA sequences from this sample encode an identical CDR3 as well. The chain carries TRBV2 and TRBJ2-3; tentative D call: TRBD1 (5 bases). The CDR3 has 12 amino acids. V lost 6 bases, J lost 4 bases, and 8 bases lay in between. Germline CDR1 and CDR2: SNHLY and FYNNEI. In nucleotides, the CDR3 is TGTGCCAGCAGAGACAGAGCAGATACGCAGTATTTT. Protein sequence: CASRDRADTQYF.

The genes are TRBV28 and TRBJ2-2; D perhaps matches TRBD1 (6 bases). CDR1 is MDHEN, CDR2 SYDVKM, per germline. Trimming took off 6 bases at V and 5 bases at J, with 13 bases between the two ends. CDR3 length equals 14 residues. The CDR3 DNA reads TGTGCCAGCAGCTACATCGACAGGACCGGGGAGCTGTTTTTT. Protein product: CASSYIDRTGELFF.

This clone was seen a single time. The chain uses TRBV6-1 and TRBJ2-5; 9 bases are a match to TRBD2. Trimming took 0 bases from V and 2 from J; bases not matched to a gene: 4. The germline V gene has CDR1 MNHNS and CDR2 SASEGT. This CDR3 has 16 residues. Here the CDR3 DNA reads TGTGCCAGCAGTGAAGCAAGGCTAGCGGGGCAAGAGACCCAGTACTTC. It specifies CASSEARLAGQETQYF.

V usage is TRBV6-8 and J usage is TRBJ1-4; D perhaps matches TRBD1 (5 bases). Trimming stripped 8 bases from V and 7 bases from J, with 20 bases between. This CDR3 region has 15 residues. The germline gives CDR1 MNHGY, CDR2 SAAAGT. The CDR3 sequence: CASSERQINREKLFF. CDR3 nucleotides: TGTGCCAGCTCTGAGAGACAGATCAATCGTGAAAAACTGTTTTTT.

This clone was observed a single time. V is TRBV14 and J is TRBJ1-3; D gene unclear. Between the trimmed V and J ends, which lost 6 bases and 0 bases, there was a span of 6 bases. Germline lookup yields CDR1 SGHDN and CDR2 FVKESK. The CDR3 loop spans 13 amino acids. DNA for the CDR3: TGTGCCAGCAGTACCAACTCTGGAAACACCATATATTTT. Translating it yields CASSTNSGNTIYF.

A note on this clone: The junction departs from the called germline gene at one end, perhaps through a read error. The V call is TRBV14, the J call TRBJ2-1; no definite D call. The CDR3 loop spans 13 amino acids. The germline V gene encodes CDR1 SGHDN and CDR2 FVKESK. CDR3 bases: TGTGCCAGCAGCCAAGTTCGGGCTCCCCCTGGAATCTTC. This gives the protein CASSQVRAPPGIF.

In this sample, this clone turned up once. The chain recombines TRBV11-2 with TRBJ1-4, with a possible D match to TRBD1 (6 bases). Between the trimmed V and J ends, which lost 6 bases and 6 bases, there was a span of 11 bases. The germline gives CDR1 SGHAT, CDR2 FQNNGV. The CDR3 covers 13 residues. The DNA for the CDR3 is TGTGCCAGCAGGCGGACAGTGGATGAAAAACTGTTTTTT. It yields the protein CASRRTVDEKLFF.

This clone has more than one count but fewer than ten. This rearrangement joins TRBV30 to TRBJ1-4; perhaps TRBD1 as D (6 bases). V shed 1 base and J shed 5 bases, with 14 bases lying between them. The CDR3 totals 15 residues. Germline CDR1 reads GTSNPN; CDR2 reads SVGIG (reference sequence). DNA for the CDR3: TGTGCCTGGAGTGGAAGACAGGTGGGAAATGAAAAACTGTTTTTT. Residues: CAWSGRQVGNEKLFF.

The chain recombines TRBV4-1 with TRBJ2-7; 7 bases are shared with TRBD1. Germline CDR1 is MGHRA and CDR2 is YSYEKL. The CDR3 loop spans 15 amino acids. With V trimmed by 1 base and J by 1 base, 4 bases remained unmatched. The CDR3 loop is CASSQAGQRSYEQYF. The CDR3 DNA reads as TGCGCCAGCAGCCAAGCGGGACAGAGGTCCTACGAGCAGTACTTC.

The gene calls are TRBV7-3 and TRBJ2-6; D is possibly TRBD2 (5 bases). Germline loops: CDR1 SGHTA, CDR2 FQGTGA. The V gene lost 4 bases and the J gene lost 4 bases, with 14 bases spanning the gap. The CDR3 is 16 residues long. CDR3 in amino acids: CASSSRAGAGANVLTF. DNA for the CDR3: TGTGCCAGCAGCTCACGCGCGGGCGCCGGGGCCAACGTCCTGACTTTC. Full variable domain (outside the CDR3, taken from reference TRBV7-3 and TRBJ2-6): GAGVSQTPSNKVTEKGKYVELRCDPISGHTALYWYRQSLGQGPEFLIYFQGTGAADDSGLPNDRFFAVRPEGSVSTLKIQRTERGDSAVYLCASSSRAGAGANVLTFGAGSRLTVL.

The chain carries TRBV5-8 and TRBJ2-1; no clear D gene. With 4 bases removed from V and 5 bases from J, the gap between germline ends came to 13 bases. Germline V gives CDR1 SGHTS, CDR2 YDEGEE. The CDR3 is 14 amino acids. The CDR3 DNA reads as TGTGCCAGCAGCCGGGCTGGGCAGAACAATGAGCAGTTCTTC. Protein sequence: CASSRAGQNNEQFF.